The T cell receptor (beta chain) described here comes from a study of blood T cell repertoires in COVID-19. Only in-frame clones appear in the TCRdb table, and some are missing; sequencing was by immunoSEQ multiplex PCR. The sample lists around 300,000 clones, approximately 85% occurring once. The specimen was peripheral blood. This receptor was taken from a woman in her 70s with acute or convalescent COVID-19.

The CDR3 DNA is TGTGCCAGCAGTTCCCCTACAGGTATGAACACTGAAGCTTTCTTT. It encodes CASSSPTGMNTEAFF. The chain links TRBV6-5 to TRBJ1-1, with D possibly being TRBD1 (5 bases). With 4 bases removed from V and 0 bases from J, the gap between germline ends came to 12 bases. The CDR3 extends over 15 amino acids. Germline CDR1 and CDR2: MNHEY and SVGAGI.